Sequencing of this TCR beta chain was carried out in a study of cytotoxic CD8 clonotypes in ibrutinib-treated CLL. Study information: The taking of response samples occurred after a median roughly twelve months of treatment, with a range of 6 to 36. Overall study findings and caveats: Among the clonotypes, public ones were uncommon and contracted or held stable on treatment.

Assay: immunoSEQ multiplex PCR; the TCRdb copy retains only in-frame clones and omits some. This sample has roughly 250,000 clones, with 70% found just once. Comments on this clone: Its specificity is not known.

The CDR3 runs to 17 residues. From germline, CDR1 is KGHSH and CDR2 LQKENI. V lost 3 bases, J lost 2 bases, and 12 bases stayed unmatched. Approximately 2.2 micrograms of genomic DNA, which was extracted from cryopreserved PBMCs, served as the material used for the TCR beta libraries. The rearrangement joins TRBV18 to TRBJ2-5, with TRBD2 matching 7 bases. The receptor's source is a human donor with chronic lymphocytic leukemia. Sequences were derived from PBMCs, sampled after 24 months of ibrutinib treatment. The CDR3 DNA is TGTGCCAGCTCACCCCGTGGTAGCGGGCCCCCTCAAGAGACCCAGTACTTC. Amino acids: CASSPRGSGPPQETQYF. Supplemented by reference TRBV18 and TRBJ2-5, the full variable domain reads NAGVMQNPRHLVRRRGQEARLRCSPMKGHSHVYWYRQLPEEGLKFMVYLQKENIIDESGMPKERFSAEFPKEGPSILRIQQVVRGDSAAYFCASSPRGSGPPQETQYFGPGTRLLVL.